The 5 T cell receptor beta chains in this list originate from one sample, sequenced in a study of cytomegalovirus exposure and HLA in healthy donors. Primers: 60 Vbeta forward and 13 Jbeta reverse. TCRdb's copy holds only in-frame clones and misses some; the assay was immunoSEQ multiplex PCR. The sample has tens of thousands of clones, roughly three quarters seen once. The sample consisted of PBMCs. The source is a man aged 25 to 45 in good health and CMV-seronegative.

CDR3 coding DNA: TGTGCCAGCAGTGCCCGGGAGGGCTACGAGCAGTACTTC. Translated: CASSAREGYEQYF. The chain has TRBV2 and TRBJ2-7; 8 positions agree with TRBD2. There are 13 residues in the CDR3. V lost 4 bases and J lost 3; bases outside the gene matches: 2. Per the germline V gene, CDR1 is SNHLY and CDR2 is FYNNEI.

The V and J genes are TRBV10-2 and TRBJ2-3, with 7 positions matching TRBD2. J was trimmed by 1 base and V by 8 bases; bases with no gene match: 3. CDR3 length equals 13 residues. The V gene's germline CDR1 is WSHSY and CDR2 SAAADI. The CDR3 DNA is TGCGCCAGCGGGGGGGGAGGCACAGATACGCAGTATTTT. Its translation is CASGGGGTDTQYF.

With respect to this clone: One end of the junction fails to match germline, which may point to a read error. The CDR3 region is CASSLGTALYGYTF. The CDR3 bases are TGTGCCAGCAGTTTGGGGACAGCTCTCTATGGCTACACCTTC. The J gene is TRBJ1-2, the V gene TRBV5-4, with TRBD1 identical over 7 bases. CDR1 SGHNT and CDR2 YYREEE come from the germline V gene (reference sequence). The CDR3 covers 14 residues.

This rearrangement joins TRBV7-9 to TRBJ2-2; 7 nucleotides line up with TRBD1. The CDR3 covers 14 residues. Germline values: CDR1 SEHNR, CDR2 FQNEAQ (reference sequence). The trim removed 7 bases at V and 6 bases at J, leaving 8 bases unmatched. CDR3 amino acids: CASKLPTGPGELFF. The CDR3 DNA reads TGTGCCAGCAAACTACCGACAGGGCCCGGGGAGCTGTTTTTT.

As DNA, the CDR3 is TGTGCCAGCAGCAACCTGCGACAGGACGCTTTCTTT. It encodes CASSNLRQDAFF. The chain has TRBV6-1 and TRBJ1-1; D might be TRBD1 (6 bases). Germline CDR1 MNHNS, CDR2 SASEGT. The germline V and J ends were trimmed by 6 bases and 11 bases, with 16 bases remaining between them. The CDR3 has 12 residues.